The TCR beta chain under discussion was sequenced for a study of CD8 T cells in ankylosing spondylitis. Findings and caveats of the study: What seemed typical of ankylosing spondylitis blood was a TCR beta motif built from roughly 8 highly homologous variants.

Comments on this clonotype: Its antigen remains unknown.

Germline CDR1 reads GTSNPN; CDR2 reads SVGIG (reference sequence). The ends were cut back, 4 bases at V and 3 bases at J, with 15 bases in the middle. The CDR3 consists of 14 residues. TCRdb ran MiXCR on the 5' RACE reads and lists one entry per CDR3 protein. The data show a few hundred thousand distinct CDR3 sequences, 8% seen once. Sequencing was done on a sample of blood, either unsorted or a sorted T cell fraction (not recorded which). The chain carries TRBV30 and TRBJ1-2; the D gene is possibly TRBD1 (5 bases). The clonotype comes from a male donor with ankylosing spondylitis. CDR3 in DNA: TGTGCCTGGACCCTCACCAGGGAAGACTATGGCTACACCTTC. This sequence encodes CAWTLTREDYGYTF.